The 3 T cell receptor beta chains listed next were all sequenced from one sample in a study of T cell repertoires in cytomegalovirus infection. Which antigens these TCRs recognize remains unknown. TCRdb re-called the reads through MiXCR, storing one row per CDR3 protein. The table has 750,000 to 900,000 distinct CDR3 sequences, approximately 32% seen once. The sequencing here drew on cultured CD8+ T cells from PBMCs, taken from culture after CMV antigen stimulation. Receptors were obtained from a human donor in good health (CMV status not recorded). Some clones in this sample may be carry-over from other donors' samples.

This clonotype was seen only a few times. This chain's CDR3 is CASSLRDRGPANYGYTF. The CDR3, as DNA: TGTGCCAGCAGTTTAAGAGACAGGGGTCCAGCTAACTATGGCTACACCTTC. The chain recombines TRBV28 with TRBJ1-2; 8 bases map to TRBD1. Germline assignment: CDR1 MDHEN and CDR2 SYDVKM. The CDR3 extends over 17 amino acids. Germline trimming cut 2 bases from V and 0 bases from J; bases unmatched to any gene: 8.

There are a few counts of this clonotype. J is TRBJ2-3 and V is TRBV6-2 or TRBV6-3; a possible D gene is TRBD1 (6 bases). The CDR3 has 16 residues. V was shortened by 4 bases and J by 0 bases, with 14 bases between the two germline ends. Germline CDR1 and CDR2: MNHEY and SVGEGT. The CDR3 region has the DNA TGTGCCAGCAGTTTTCACGACAGGACTAGCACAGATACGCAGTATTTT. Translated: CASSFHDRTSTDTQYF.

A few counts support this clonotype. V gene TRBV20-1 combines with J gene TRBJ2-1; the D gene is possibly TRBD1 (5 bases). Germline loops: CDR1 DFQATT, CDR2 SNEGSKA (reference sequence). The length of the CDR3 is 14 residues. Trimming removed 5 bases from V and 2 bases from J, with 13 bases in between. For the CDR3, the DNA is TGCAGTGCTCCTAGTGGGGCTACCTACAATGAGCAGTTCTTC. Its translation is CSAPSGATYNEQFF.